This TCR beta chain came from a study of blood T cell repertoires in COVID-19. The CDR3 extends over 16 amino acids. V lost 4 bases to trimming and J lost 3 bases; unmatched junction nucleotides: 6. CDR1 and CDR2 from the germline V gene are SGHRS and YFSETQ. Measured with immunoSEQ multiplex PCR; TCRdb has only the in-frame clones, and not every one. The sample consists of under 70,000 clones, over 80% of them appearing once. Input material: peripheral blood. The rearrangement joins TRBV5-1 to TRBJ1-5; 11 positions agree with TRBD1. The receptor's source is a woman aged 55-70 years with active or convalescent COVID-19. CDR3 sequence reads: CASSPGTGGVNQPQHF. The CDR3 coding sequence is TGCGCCAGCAGCCCCGGGACAGGGGGTGTCAATCAGCCCCAGCATTTT.